This note documents a single T cell receptor beta chain sequence. What it binds is not known. The source of the sample is a study of monozygotic twins with inflammatory bowel disease. The study's findings and limits: Clonotype sharing was lower in IBD patients than healthy twins, most markedly with disease activity. Repertoires of patients may have been made more variable by differing immunosuppressive treatments.

Following a re-call of the 5' RACE reads, TCRdb has one entry per CDR3 protein and lacks DNA. The specimen's table records under 200,000 distinct CDR3 sequences. The sequence was obtained from a human donor with ulcerative colitis or Crohn's disease, or a healthy co-twin of an affected twin (not recorded which). Sequencing was performed on blood.

The CDR3: CASRHTGGVDSYNEQFF. The chain combines TRBV7-9 with TRBJ2-1; with no DNA, the TCRdb D assignment of TRBD1 cannot be verified. The CDR3 has 17 amino acids. Germline loops: CDR1 SEHNR, CDR2 FQNEAQ (reference sequence).